These T cell receptor beta chains were read from a single sample in a study of CD8 T cells in Susac syndrome. MiXCR, run by TCRdb on the immunoSEQ multiplex PCR reads, gives a single entry per CDR3 protein. This sample has some 77,000 distinct CDR3 sequences, with about 92% found just once. Sequencing used CD4+ T cells from PBMCs. The receptors derive from a human donor with Susac syndrome. CDR3s include the opening cysteine and the closing phenylalanine or tryptophan. Each record gives: clone size, D gene, J gene, V gene, CDR3 DNA, CDR3 protein. D genes are given only for firm matches. Size values are once, few and many counts, or a class for expanded clones, and some rows have none.

NA | TRBD1 | TRBJ1-1 | TRBV27 | TGTGCCAGCACCGAGAACAGGGGGTTGGGGACTGAAGCTTTCTTT | CASTENRGLGTEAFF
NA | TRBD1 | TRBJ1-4 | TRBV20-1 | TGCAGTGCTGAAGGGGGCCCTAATGAAAAACTGTTTTTT | CSAEGGPNEKLFF
once | NA | TRBJ1-5 | TRBV28 | TGTGCCAGCAGGTCGGCTTCGCGGGATCAGCCCCAGCATTTT | CASRSASRDQPQHF
NA | NA | TRBJ1-1 | TRBV7-9 | TGTGCCAGCAGCTCTAGCCGCGTCACTGAAGCTTTCTTT | CASSSSRVTEAFF
NA | TRBD1 | TRBJ2-2 | TRBV11-2 | TGTGCCAGCAGGAACAGGGGAATGACCGGGGAGCTGTTTTTT | CASRNRGMTGELFF
NA | NA | TRBJ1-6 | TRBV30 | TGTGCCTGGAGTGCCTCCCGACTGGGAAATTCACCCCTCCACTTT | CAWSASRLGNSPLHF
NA | NA | TRBJ1-6 | TRBV10-3 | TGTGCCATCAGTGAGTCCCCAGATAATTCACCCCTCCACTTT | CAISESPDNSPLHF
NA | NA | TRBJ1-2 | TRBV28 | TGTGCCAGCTCCGGGCCCCAATATTATTATGGCTACACCTTC | CASSGPQYYYGYTF
NA | NA | TRBJ2-7 | TRBV20-1 | TGCAGTGCTAGTCCGACAGCTCACCTCCAGTACGAGCAGTACTTC | CSASPTAHLQYEQYF
NA | NA | TRBJ2-1 | TRBV7-6 | TGTGCCAGCAGCTTCGGGGATGAGCAGTTCTTC | CASSFGDEQFF
NA | NA | TRBJ1-4 | TRBV11-2 | TGTGCCAGCAGCTTAGAGTCGGGGGTGAAACTGTTTTTT | CASSLESGVKLFF
NA | NA | TRBJ2-7 | TRBV6-5 | TGTGCCAGCAGTTACCGTCGCAGGTCCTACGAGCAGTACTTC | CASSYRRRSYEQYF
NA | NA | TRBJ2-4 | TRBV12-3/TRBV12-4 | TGTGCCAGCAGTTTCGGGCAGGGGGGAAAAAACATTCAGTACTTC | CASSFGQGGKNIQYF
once | NA | TRBJ2-5 | TRBV7-8 | TGTGCCAGCAGCTTAGCCGGATTCCGCCAAGAGACCCAGTACTTC | CASSLAGFRQETQYF
NA | TRBD1 | TRBJ1-2 | TRBV6-5 | TGTGCCAGCAGCCCTCGACAGGGGCGCCACACCTTC | CASSPRQGRHTF
NA | NA | TRBJ1-5 | TRBV2 | TGTGCCAGCAGAGCAGGGGTCAGGAAACAGCCCCAGCATTTT | CASRAGVRKQPQHF
NA | TRBD2 | TRBJ2-1 | TRBV6-2/TRBV6-3 | TGTGCCAGCAGGCGACTAGCGGATGAGCAGTTCTTC | CASRRLADEQFF
NA | NA | TRBJ2-7 | TRBV12-3/TRBV12-4 | TGTGCCAGCAGTTTAGAGGGTACCCCGGCTTACGAGCAGTACTTC | CASSLEGTPAYEQYF
NA | NA | TRBJ2-5 | TRBV2 | TGTGCCAGCAGTGTTGGTGGACTCCGCCGGGAGACCCAGTACTTC | CASSVGGLRRETQYF
NA | NA | TRBJ2-5 | TRBV4-1 | TGCGCCAGCAGCCCTCTCGCTGAGGGGAGTTTAAAGACCCAGTACTTC | CASSPLAEGSLKTQYF
NA | NA | TRBJ1-2 | TRBV14 | TGTGCCAGCAGCCAAGATTCAGTCTCCTTCTATGGCTACACCTTC | CASSQDSVSFYGYTF
NA | NA | TRBJ1-5 | TRBV18 | TGTGCCAGCTCACCACGCGGAAGAAATGGTTATCAGCCCCAGCATTTT | CASSPRGRNGYQPQHF
NA | NA | TRBJ2-1 | TRBV11-3 | TGTGCCAGCAGCTTAGGGGGTACGACGGGAAATGAGCAGTTCTTC | CASSLGGTTGNEQFF
NA | TRBD1 | TRBJ2-1 | TRBV6-1 | TGTGCCAGCAAGGGACAGGGGGACAATGAGCAGTTCTTC | CASKGQGDNEQFF
NA | TRBD1 | TRBJ1-4 | TRBV29-1 | TGCAGCGCGCAGGGGGCGACTAATGAAAAACTGTTTTTT | CSAQGATNEKLFF